This record concerns one T cell receptor (beta chain) sequence. Recovered status in Cohort 3 required two negative PCRs, clearance, or symptom resolution. Germline CDR1 reads GTSNPN; CDR2 reads SVGIG (reference sequence). Trimming stripped 3 bases from V and 7 bases from J, with 10 bases between. This CDR3 spans 13 amino acids. The data derive from a study of blood T cell repertoires in COVID-19. Study as a whole: Acute-phase and convalescent COVID-19 samples originated in the United States, Italy and Spain. Sources were T cells, B-cell-depleted T cells, or PBMCs; the material itself was cDNA or gDNA.

In the authors' workflow: For nucleated cells, counts were estimated from reference gene primer amplification. Data came from immunoSEQ multiplex PCR; TCRdb stores just in-frame clones and leaves some out. The V and J calls and clone size were taken over from that table, and D and trimming were inferred from the DNA. The table shows fewer than 300,000 clones, with 75% to 95% occurring only once. The TCR sequence derives from a woman in her thirties who had recovered from COVID-19. The sequenced material came from PBMCs or T cells enriched from blood (not recorded which). V and J are TRBV30 and TRBJ1-6; the D is unclear. The CDR3 coding sequence is TGTGCCTGGAGGTCGGAGGGAAATTCACCCCTCCACTTT. Protein: CAWRSEGNSPLHF.